This TCR beta chain was profiled in a study of cytomegalovirus exposure and HLA in healthy donors. Amplification used 60 Vbeta primers and 13 Jbeta primers. Some clones are missing from TCRdb's copy, which holds only in-frame ones; the method was immunoSEQ multiplex PCR. The data contain over 110,000 clones, approximately 78% of them singletons. Germline V gene sequence: CDR1 SEHNR, CDR2 FQNEAQ (reference sequence). Trimming removed 4 bases at V and 4 bases at J, with 19 bases between. The CDR3 runs to 16 residues. The clonotype comes from a woman aged 40 to 50 in good health and CMV-seropositive. The sample comprised PBMCs. The chain uses TRBV7-9 and TRBJ2-5; maybe TRBD1 (6 bases). The CDR3 bases are TGTGCCAGCAGCTCTGACAGGACCCATGGACCAGAGACCCAGTACTTC. It specifies CASSSDRTHGPETQYF. Full variable domain (missing parts from reference TRBV7-9 and TRBJ2-5): DTGVSQNPRHKITKRGQNVTFRCDPISEHNRLYWYRQTLGQGPEFLTYFQNEAQLEKSRLLSDRFSAERPKGSFSTLEIQRTEQGDSAMYLCASSSDRTHGPETQYFGPGTRLLVL.